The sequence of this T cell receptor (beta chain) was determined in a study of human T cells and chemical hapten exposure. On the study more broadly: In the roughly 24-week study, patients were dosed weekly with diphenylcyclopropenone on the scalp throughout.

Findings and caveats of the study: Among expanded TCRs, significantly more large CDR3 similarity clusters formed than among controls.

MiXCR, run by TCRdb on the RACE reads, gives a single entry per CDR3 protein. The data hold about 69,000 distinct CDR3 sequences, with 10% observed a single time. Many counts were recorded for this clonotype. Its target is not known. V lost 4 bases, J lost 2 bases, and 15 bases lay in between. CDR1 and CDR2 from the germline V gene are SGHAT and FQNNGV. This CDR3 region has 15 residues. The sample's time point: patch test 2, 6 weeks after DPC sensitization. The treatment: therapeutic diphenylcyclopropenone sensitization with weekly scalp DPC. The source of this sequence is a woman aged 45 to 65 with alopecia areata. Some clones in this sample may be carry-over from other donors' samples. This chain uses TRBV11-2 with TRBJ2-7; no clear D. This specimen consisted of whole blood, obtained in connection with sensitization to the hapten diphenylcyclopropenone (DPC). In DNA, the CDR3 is TGTGCCAGCAGCTCTTCCCTCTTAGGGACCTACGAGCAGTACTTC. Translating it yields CASSSSLLGTYEQYF.